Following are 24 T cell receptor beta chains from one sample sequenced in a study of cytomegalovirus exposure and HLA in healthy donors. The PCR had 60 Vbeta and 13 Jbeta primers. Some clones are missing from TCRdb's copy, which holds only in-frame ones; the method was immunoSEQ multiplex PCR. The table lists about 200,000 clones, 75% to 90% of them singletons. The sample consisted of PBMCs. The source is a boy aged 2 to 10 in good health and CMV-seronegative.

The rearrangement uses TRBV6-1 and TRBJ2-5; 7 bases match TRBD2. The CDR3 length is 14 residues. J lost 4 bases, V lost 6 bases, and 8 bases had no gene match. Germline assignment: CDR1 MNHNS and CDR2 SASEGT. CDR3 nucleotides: TGTGCCAGCAGCCCTCAGGGACTATCAGAGACCCAGTACTTC. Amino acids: CASSPQGLSETQYF.

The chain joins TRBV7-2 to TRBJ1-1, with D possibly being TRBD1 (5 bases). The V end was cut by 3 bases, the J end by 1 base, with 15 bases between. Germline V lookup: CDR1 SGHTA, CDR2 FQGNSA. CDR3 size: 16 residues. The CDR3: CASSFGGTYWNTEAFF. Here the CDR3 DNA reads TGTGCCAGCAGCTTTGGGGGGACGTACTGGAACACTGAAGCTTTCTTT.

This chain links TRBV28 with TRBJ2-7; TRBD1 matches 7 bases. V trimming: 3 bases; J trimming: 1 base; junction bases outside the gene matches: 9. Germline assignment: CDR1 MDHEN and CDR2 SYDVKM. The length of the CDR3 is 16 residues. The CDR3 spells CASSFEGAMRSYEQYF. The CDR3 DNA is TGTGCCAGCAGTTTCGAGGGGGCAATGCGGTCCTACGAGCAGTACTTC.

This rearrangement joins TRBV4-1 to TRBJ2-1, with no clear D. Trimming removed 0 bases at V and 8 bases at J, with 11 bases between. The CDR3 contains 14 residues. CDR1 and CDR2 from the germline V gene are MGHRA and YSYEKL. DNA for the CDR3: TGCGCCAGCAGCCAAGAGATAGCCAGCGATGAGCAGTTCTTC. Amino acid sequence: CASSQEIASDEQFF.

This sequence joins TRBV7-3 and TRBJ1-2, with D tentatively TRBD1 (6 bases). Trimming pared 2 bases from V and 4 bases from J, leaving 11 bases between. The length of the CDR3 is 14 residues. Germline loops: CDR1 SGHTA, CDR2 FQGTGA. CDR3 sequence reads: CASSLQGSSYGYTF. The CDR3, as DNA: TGTGCCAGCAGCTTACAGGGGTCTTCCTATGGCTACACCTTC. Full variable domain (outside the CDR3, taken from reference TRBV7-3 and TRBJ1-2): GAGVSQTPSNKVTEKGKYVELRCDPISGHTALYWYRQSLGQGPEFLIYFQGTGAADDSGLPNDRFFAVRPEGSVSTLKIQRTERGDSAVYLCASSLQGSSYGYTFGSGTRLTVV.

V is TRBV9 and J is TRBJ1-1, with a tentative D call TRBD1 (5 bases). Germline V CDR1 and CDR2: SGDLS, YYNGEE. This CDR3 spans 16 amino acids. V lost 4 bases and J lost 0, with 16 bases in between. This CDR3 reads CASSNLMGGVNTEAFF. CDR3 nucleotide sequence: TGTGCCAGCAGCAATCTTATGGGAGGGGTGAACACTGAAGCTTTCTTT. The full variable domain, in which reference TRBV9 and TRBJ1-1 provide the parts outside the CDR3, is DSGVTQTPKHLITATGQRVTLRCSPRSGDLSVYWYQQSLDQGLQFLIQYYNGEERAKGNILERFSAQQFPDLHSELNLSSLELGDSALYFCASSNLMGGVNTEAFFGQGTRLTVV.

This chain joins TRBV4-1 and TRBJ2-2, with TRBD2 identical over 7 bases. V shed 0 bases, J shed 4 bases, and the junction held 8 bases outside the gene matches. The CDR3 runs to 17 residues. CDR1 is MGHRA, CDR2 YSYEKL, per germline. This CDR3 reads CASSQDLPSGVTGELFF. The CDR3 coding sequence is TGCGCCAGCAGCCAAGATCTCCCTAGCGGAGTCACCGGGGAGCTGTTTTTT.

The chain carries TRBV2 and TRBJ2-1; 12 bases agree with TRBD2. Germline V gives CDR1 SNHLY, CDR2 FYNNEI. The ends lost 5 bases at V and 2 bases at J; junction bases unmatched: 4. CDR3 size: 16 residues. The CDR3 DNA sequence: TGTGCCAGCAGTCCGAGACTAGCGGGAGCCTACAATGAGCAGTTCTTC. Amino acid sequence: CASSPRLAGAYNEQFF.

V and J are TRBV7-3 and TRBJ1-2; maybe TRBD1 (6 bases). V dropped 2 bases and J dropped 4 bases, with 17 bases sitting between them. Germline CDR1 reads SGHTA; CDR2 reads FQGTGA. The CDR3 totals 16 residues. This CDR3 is CASSLLGGRLTYGYTF. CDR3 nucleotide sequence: TGTGCCAGCAGCTTATTGGGGGGGCGCTTGACCTATGGCTACACCTTC.

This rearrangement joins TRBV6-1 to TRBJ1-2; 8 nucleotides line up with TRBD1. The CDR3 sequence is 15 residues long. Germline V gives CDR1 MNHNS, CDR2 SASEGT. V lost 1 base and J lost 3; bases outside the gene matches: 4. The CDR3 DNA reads TGTGCCAGCAGTGAAGAGCAGGGGGCGTACTATGGCTACACCTTC. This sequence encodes CASSEEQGAYYGYTF.

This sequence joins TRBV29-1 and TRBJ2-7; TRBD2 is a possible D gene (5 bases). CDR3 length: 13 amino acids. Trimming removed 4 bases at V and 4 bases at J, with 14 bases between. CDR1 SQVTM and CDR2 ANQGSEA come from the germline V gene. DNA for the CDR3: TGCAGCGTTGTTCGAGGGATCCCTTACGAGCAGTACTTC. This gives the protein CSVVRGIPYEQYF.

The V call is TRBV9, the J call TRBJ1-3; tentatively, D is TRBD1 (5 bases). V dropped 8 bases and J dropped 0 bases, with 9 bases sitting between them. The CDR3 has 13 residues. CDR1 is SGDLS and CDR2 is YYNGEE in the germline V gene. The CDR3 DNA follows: TGTGCCAGTCCAGGGTTCTCTGGAAACACCATATATTTT. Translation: CASPGFSGNTIYF. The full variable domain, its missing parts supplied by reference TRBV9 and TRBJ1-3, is DSGVTQTPKHLITATGQRVTLRCSPRSGDLSVYWYQQSLDQGLQFLIQYYNGEERAKGNILERFSAQQFPDLHSELNLSSLELGDSALYFCASPGFSGNTIYFGEGSWLTVV.

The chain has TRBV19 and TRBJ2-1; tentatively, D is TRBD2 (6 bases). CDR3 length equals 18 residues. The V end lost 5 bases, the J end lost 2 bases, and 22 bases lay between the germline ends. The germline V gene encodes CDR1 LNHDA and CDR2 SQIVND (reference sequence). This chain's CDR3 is CASSPSRFAGRTYNEQFF. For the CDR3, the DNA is TGTGCCAGTAGTCCCTCGAGGTTTGCGGGACGTACCTACAATGAGCAGTTCTTC.

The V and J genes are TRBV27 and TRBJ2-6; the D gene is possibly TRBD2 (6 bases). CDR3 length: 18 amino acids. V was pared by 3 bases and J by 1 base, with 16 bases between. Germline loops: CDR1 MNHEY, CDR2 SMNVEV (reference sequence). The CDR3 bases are TGTGCCAGCAGTTTTGTCATGTTTGGGGGGTCTGGGGCCAACGTCCTGACTTTC. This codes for CASSFVMFGGSGANVLTF.

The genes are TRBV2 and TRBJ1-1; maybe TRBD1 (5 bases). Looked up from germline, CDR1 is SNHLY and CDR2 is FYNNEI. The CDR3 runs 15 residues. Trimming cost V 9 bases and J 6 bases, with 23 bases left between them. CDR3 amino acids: CARLGTKKNEAEAFF. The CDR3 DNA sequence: TGTGCCAGGTTGGGGACTAAAAAAAACGAGGCTGAAGCTTTCTTT.

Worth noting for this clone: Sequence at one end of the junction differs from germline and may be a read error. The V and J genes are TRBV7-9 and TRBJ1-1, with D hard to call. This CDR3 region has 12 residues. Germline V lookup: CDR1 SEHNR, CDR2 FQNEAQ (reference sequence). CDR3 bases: TGTTCCAGCAGCTCACCGGGATACGAAGCTTTCTTT. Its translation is CSSSSPGYEAFF.

For the CDR3, the DNA is TGTGCCAGCAGTGAAGAAAGTGGAGCTATAAGCTCCTACAATGAGCAGTTCTTC. The encoded protein is CASSEESGAISSYNEQFF. The V gene is TRBV6-1, the J gene TRBJ2-1; D not certain. The germline V gene encodes CDR1 MNHNS and CDR2 SASEGT. V gave up 1 base and J gave up 0 bases, with 16 bases separating them. This CDR3 is built from 18 residues.

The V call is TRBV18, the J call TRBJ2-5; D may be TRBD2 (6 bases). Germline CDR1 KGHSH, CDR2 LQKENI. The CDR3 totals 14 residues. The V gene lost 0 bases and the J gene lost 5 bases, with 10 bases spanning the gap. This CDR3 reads CASSPPTSRETQYF. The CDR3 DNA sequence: TGTGCCAGCTCACCACCGACTAGTCGGGAGACCCAGTACTTC.

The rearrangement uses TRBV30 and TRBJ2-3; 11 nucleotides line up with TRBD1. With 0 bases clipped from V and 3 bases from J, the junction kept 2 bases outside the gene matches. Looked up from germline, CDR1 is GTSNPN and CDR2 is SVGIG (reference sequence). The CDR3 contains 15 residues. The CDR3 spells CAWSVDRGLTDTQYF. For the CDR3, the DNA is TGTGCCTGGAGTGTGGACAGGGGGCTTACAGATACGCAGTATTTT. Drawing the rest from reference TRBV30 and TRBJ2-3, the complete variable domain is SQTIHQWPATLVQPVGSPLSLECTVEGTSNPNLYWYRQAAGRGLQLLFYSVGIGQISSEVPQNLSASRPQDRQFILSSKKLLLSDSGFYLCAWSVDRGLTDTQYFGPGTRLTVL.

CDR3 region: CASSQFVPGQGTGNQPQHF. The CDR3 nucleotides are TGTGCCAGCAGCCAATTCGTACCGGGACAGGGGACGGGCAATCAGCCCCAGCATTTT. The V call is TRBV4-2, the J call TRBJ1-5; 10 bases agree with TRBD1. This CDR3 comprises 19 residues. Germline-derived CDR1 and CDR2 are LGHNA and YNFKEQ. Losses at the gene ends were 2 bases for V and 2 bases for J; bases not matched to a gene: 12.

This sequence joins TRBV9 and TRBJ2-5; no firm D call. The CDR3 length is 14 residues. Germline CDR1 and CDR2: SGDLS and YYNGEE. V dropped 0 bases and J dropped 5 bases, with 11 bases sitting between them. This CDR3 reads CASSVDLRWETQYF. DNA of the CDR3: TGTGCCAGCAGCGTAGATCTGAGATGGGAGACCCAGTACTTC.

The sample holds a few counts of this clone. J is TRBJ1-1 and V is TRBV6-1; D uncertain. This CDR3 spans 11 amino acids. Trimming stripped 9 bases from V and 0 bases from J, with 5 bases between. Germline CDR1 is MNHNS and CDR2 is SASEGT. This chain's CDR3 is CASHLNTEAFF. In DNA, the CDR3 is TGTGCCAGTCATTTGAACACTGAAGCTTTCTTT.

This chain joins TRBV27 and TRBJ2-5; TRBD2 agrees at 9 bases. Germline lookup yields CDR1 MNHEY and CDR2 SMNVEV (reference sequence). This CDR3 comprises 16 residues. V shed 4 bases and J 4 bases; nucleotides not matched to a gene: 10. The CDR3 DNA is TGTGCCAGCAGTTCTGGCGTAGCGGGGGCGGGAGAGACCCAGTACTTC. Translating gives CASSSGVAGAGETQYF.

CDR3 sequence reads: CASSAQGAEKLFF. The CDR3 DNA follows: TGTGCCAGCAGTGCTCAGGGGGCTGAAAAACTGTTTTTT. The J gene is TRBJ1-4, the V gene TRBV6-5, with 8 positions matching TRBD1. The germline V gene has CDR1 MNHEY and CDR2 SVGAGI. The CDR3 is made up of 13 amino acids. With V trimmed by 5 bases and J by 7 bases, 3 bases remained unmatched.